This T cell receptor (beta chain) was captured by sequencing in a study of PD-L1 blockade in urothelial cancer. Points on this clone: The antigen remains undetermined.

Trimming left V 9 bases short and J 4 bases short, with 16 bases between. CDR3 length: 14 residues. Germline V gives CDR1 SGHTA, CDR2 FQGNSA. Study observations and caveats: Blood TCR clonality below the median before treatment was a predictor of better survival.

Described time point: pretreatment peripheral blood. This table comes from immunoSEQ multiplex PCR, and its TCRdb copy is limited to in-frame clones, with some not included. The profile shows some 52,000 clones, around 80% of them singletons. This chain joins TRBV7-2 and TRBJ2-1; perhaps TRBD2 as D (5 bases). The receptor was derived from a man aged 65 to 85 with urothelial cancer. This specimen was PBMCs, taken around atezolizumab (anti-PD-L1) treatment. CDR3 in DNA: TGTGCCAGTACTAATGGAGGAGTTTACAATGAGCAGTTCTTC. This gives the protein CASTNGGVYNEQFF.